The 24 T cell receptor beta chains below all came from one sample that was sequenced in a study of Tregs in tolerant kidney transplant recipients. What these receptors recognize is not known. Repertoires were generated with immunoSEQ multiplex PCR, while TCRdb's copy carries only in-frame clones and drops some. The data show 8,000 to 9,500 clones, roughly half seen once. The specimen sequenced was CD4+ T cells from blood cultured with allogeneic cells. The receptors stem from a human donor in good health.

The rearrangement joins TRBV6-4 to TRBJ2-6; D is uncertain. The CDR3 extends over 18 amino acids. V was cut by 5 bases and J by 5 bases, with 22 bases left in between. CDR1 and CDR2 (germline): MRHNA, SNTAGT. The CDR3 bases are TGTGCCAGCAGTAGATACAGCACACGACAAAGTCGGGCCAACGTCCTGACTTTC. Its protein product is CASSRYSTRQSRANVLTF.

V is TRBV5-4 and J is TRBJ1-5, with D maybe TRBD1 (5 bases). Germline V gene data show CDR1 as SGHNT and CDR2 as YYREEE (reference sequence). The CDR3 contains 13 residues. Trimming removed 4 bases from V and 10 bases from J, with 15 bases in between. The CDR3 reads CASSQGVGGPQHF. The DNA for the CDR3 is TGTGCCAGCAGCCAAGGGGTAGGCGGACCCCAGCATTTT.

The chain links TRBV5-4 to TRBJ2-7, with a weak D call TRBD2 (5 bases). The germline CDR1 and CDR2 sequences are SGHNT and YYREEE (reference sequence). Trimming took off 4 bases at V and 3 bases at J, with 14 bases between the two ends. There are 14 residues in the CDR3. For the CDR3, the DNA is TGTGCCAGCAGCGAGGGCAAAGCCCACTACGAGCAGTACTTC. The encoded protein is CASSEGKAHYEQYF.

This clone is labeled medium-sized (0.01 to 0.1%). The rearrangement joins TRBV2 to TRBJ2-2, with D perhaps matching TRBD2 (6 bases). Germline V CDR1 and CDR2: SNHLY, FYNNEI. With 6 bases removed from V and 4 bases from J, the gap between germline ends came to 18 bases. CDR3 length: 16 residues. The CDR3 DNA reads TGTGCCAGCAGCTACTTACGGGGGAGAGCCACCGGGGAGCTGTTTTTT. It yields the protein CASSYLRGRATGELFF.

The CDR3 loop reads CASSRRRGGRAQYNEQFF. The CDR3, as DNA: TGTGCCAGCAGCCGCCGCCGAGGGGGCAGGGCTCAATACAATGAGCAGTTCTTC. This chain links TRBV13 with TRBJ2-1; 7 nucleotides agree with TRBD1. This CDR3 is built from 18 residues. V shed 5 bases and J 4 bases; nucleotides not matched to a gene: 17. Looked up from germline, CDR1 is PRHDT and CDR2 is FYEKMQ (reference sequence).

In this sample, this clone is medium-sized. J is TRBJ2-3 and V is TRBV18; weak D call: TRBD2 (6 bases). From germline, CDR1 is KGHSH and CDR2 LQKENI. The CDR3 is made up of 16 amino acids. V gave up 1 base and J gave up 3 bases, with 14 bases separating them. The CDR3 is CASSPLPGEATDTQYF. Written as DNA, the CDR3 is TGTGCCAGCTCACCACTTCCCGGGGAGGCGACAGATACGCAGTATTTT.

This clone has just one count. Other DNA sequences of this sample code for an identical CDR3. This sequence joins TRBV29-1 and TRBJ1-2, with TRBD1 identical over 9 bases. CDR1 SQVTM and CDR2 ANQGSEA come from the germline V gene. V shed 6 bases and J 2 bases; nucleotides not matched to a gene: 7. This CDR3 contains 14 residues. The CDR3 DNA is TGCAGCGTCAGTACGGGACAGGGCAACTATGGCTACACCTTC. Translation gives CSVSTGQGNYGYTF. The full variable domain, with the rest looked up from reference TRBV29-1 and TRBJ1-2, is SAVISQKPSRDICQRGTSLTIQCQVDSQVTMMFWYRQQPGQSLTLIATANQGSEATYESGFVIDKFPISRPNLTFSTLTVSNMSPEDSSIYLCSVSTGQGNYGYTFGSGTRLTVV.

The rearrangement joins TRBV5-6 to TRBJ2-5; 10 nucleotides match TRBD2. Losses at the gene ends were 4 bases for V and 2 bases for J; bases not matched to a gene: 8. CDR1 is SGHDT and CDR2 is YYEEEE in the germline V gene. CDR3 length: 16 residues. DNA for the CDR3: TGTGCCAGCAGCCCGCCTTATAGCGGGGGGCAAGAGACCCAGTACTTC. Translation: CASSPPYSGGQETQYF.

This clone was recorded a few times. The chain combines TRBV9 with TRBJ2-2; 13 bases map to TRBD2. The V gene's germline CDR1 is SGDLS and CDR2 YYNGEE. There are 15 residues in the CDR3. V lost 3 bases, J lost 4 bases, and 0 bases stayed unmatched. CDR3 loop: CASSGTSGGTGELFF. The CDR3 DNA sequence: TGTGCCAGCAGCGGGACTAGCGGGGGCACCGGGGAGCTGTTTTTT.

The gene calls are TRBV19 and TRBJ2-2, with TRBD1 matching over 8 bases. Germline-derived CDR1 and CDR2 are LNHDA and SQIVND (reference sequence). With V trimmed by 9 bases and J by 0 bases, 6 bases remained unmatched. This CDR3 is 15 amino acids long. The CDR3, as DNA: TGTGCCAGCCGTAGGACAGGGCCGAACACCGGGGAGCTGTTTTTT. It specifies CASRRTGPNTGELFF.

The chain is built from TRBV7-2 and TRBJ1-5; no clear D gene. Looked up from germline, CDR1 is SGHTA and CDR2 is FQGNSA. Between the trimmed V and J ends, which lost 5 bases and 3 bases, there was a span of 14 bases. The CDR3 runs 15 residues. In DNA, the CDR3 is TGTGCCAGCAGCCAAACCAACACCTACAATCAGCCCCAGCATTTT. It is translated as CASSQTNTYNQPQHF. The complete variable domain, with remaining parts taken from reference TRBV7-2 and TRBJ1-5, reads GAGVSQSPSNKVTEKGKDVELRCDPISGHTALYWYRQSLGQGLEFLIYFQGNSAPDKSGLPSDRFSAERTGGSVSTLTIQRTQQEDSAVYLCASSQTNTYNQPQHFGDGTRLSIL.

Only a few counts were recorded for this clone. The J gene is TRBJ1-2, the V gene TRBV4-2, with no clear D. The V and J ends lost 4 bases and 7 bases respectively, with 13 bases between them. This CDR3 spans 13 amino acids. Germline loops: CDR1 LGHNA, CDR2 YNFKEQ. The CDR3 nucleotides read TGTGCCAGCAGCCGCGATCTGGGAACTGGCTACACCTTC. Translating gives CASSRDLGTGYTF.

The V and J genes are TRBV6-5 and TRBJ2-7; perhaps D is TRBD1 or TRBD2 (6 bases each). This CDR3 has 15 residues. V was pared by 2 bases and J by 2 bases, with 13 bases between. From germline, CDR1 is MNHEY and CDR2 SVGAGI. CDR3 sequence: CASSYAGHHPYEQYF. CDR3 coding DNA: TGTGCCAGCAGTTACGCGGGACACCATCCCTACGAGCAGTACTTC.

This rearrangement joins TRBV7-2 to TRBJ2-1; D is possibly TRBD2 (5 bases). The CDR3 consists of 13 residues. Germline V gene data show CDR1 as SGHTA and CDR2 as FQGNSA. The ends were cut back, 1 base at V and 8 bases at J, with 9 bases in the middle. The CDR3 reads CASSLVGRDEQFF. The CDR3 DNA reads TGTGCCAGCAGCTTAGTAGGGCGGGATGAGCAGTTCTTC.

The CDR3 is CASSQGTGPEKLFF. The DNA for the CDR3 is TGCGCCAGCAGCCAAGGTACAGGGCCTGAAAAACTGTTTTTT. The V call is TRBV4-1, the J call TRBJ1-4, with D possibly TRBD1 on 6 matching bases. This CDR3 is 14 amino acids long. Germline V gene data show CDR1 as MGHRA and CDR2 as YSYEKL. Deletions cut 1 base from V and 7 bases from J, with 10 bases between.

The rearrangement links TRBV6-1 to TRBJ2-6, with TRBD2 matching 7 bases. Germline-derived CDR1 and CDR2 are MNHNS and SASEGT. V lost 8 bases to trimming and J lost 4 bases; unmatched junction nucleotides: 5. The CDR3 runs 14 residues. CDR3 sequence: CASLTSRGANVLTF. The CDR3 region has the DNA TGTGCCAGCCTGACTAGCAGAGGGGCCAACGTCCTGACTTTC.

The chain uses TRBV7-3 and TRBJ1-1; D not resolved. The CDR3 is 16 amino acids. Between the trimmed V and J ends, which lost 5 bases and 0 bases, there was a span of 16 bases. The germline V gene encodes CDR1 SGHTA and CDR2 FQGTGA. The CDR3 here is CASSPRRAGLNTEAFF. CDR3 coding DNA: TGTGCCAGCAGCCCCCGGCGTGCGGGATTGAACACTGAAGCTTTCTTT.

This clone turned up a few times. V is TRBV6-6 and J is TRBJ1-1; D ambiguous. The CDR3 runs to 13 residues. CDR1 and CDR2 from the germline V gene are MNHNY and SVGAGI (reference sequence). Trimming pared 4 bases from V and 9 bases from J, leaving 15 bases between. CDR3 region: CASSSDLIGQAFF. CDR3 bases: TGTGCCAGCAGTTCGGACCTAATAGGTCAAGCTTTCTTT.

The V gene is TRBV7-1, the J gene TRBJ2-7; D unclear. TRBV7-1 counts as an open reading frame of uncertain function. The CDR3 runs 13 residues. Between the trimmed V and J ends, which lost 4 bases and 8 bases, there was a span of 15 bases. DNA for the CDR3: TGTGCCAGCAGCTTAGATGGTGGCTTGCAGCAGTACTTC. Its protein is CASSLDGGLQQYF.

This clone ranks as large. The chain has TRBV5-4 and TRBJ1-2, with TRBD1 identical over 7 bases. The CDR3 loop spans 14 amino acids. CDR1 is SGHNT and CDR2 is YYREEE in the germline V gene (reference sequence). The V and J ends lost 4 bases and 4 bases, in that order; junction bases with no gene match: 7. DNA for the CDR3: TGTGCCAGCAGCCCTTCGGGACAGCCCTATGGCTACACCTTC. Its protein product is CASSPSGQPYGYTF.

With regard to this clone: Since a far larger clone is one base different, this is likely a read error. The chain combines TRBV29-1 with TRBJ1-2; no clear D. Germline V gives CDR1 SQVTM, CDR2 ANQGSEA. The length of the CDR3 is 13 residues. Trimming removed 4 bases at V and 2 bases at J, with 11 bases between. CDR3 in DNA: TGCAGCGTTGGGATGGAGAGAAACTATGGCTACACCTTC. Protein product: CSVGMERNYGYTF.

The CDR3 loop reads CASSMDRFSGNTIYF. CDR3 in DNA: TGTGCCAGTAGTATGGACAGATTCTCTGGAAACACCATATATTTT. This sequence joins TRBV19 and TRBJ1-3, with D perhaps matching TRBD1 (6 bases). The ends were cut back, 3 bases at V and 0 bases at J, with 9 bases in the middle. The CDR3 is made up of 15 amino acids. Germline V gene sequence: CDR1 LNHDA, CDR2 SQIVND (reference sequence).

This clone was detected once. The chain employs TRBV9 and TRBJ2-3, with 10 nucleotides matching TRBD2. The germline CDR1 and CDR2 sequences are SGDLS and YYNGEE. The V segment lost 4 bases and the J segment 2 bases; nucleotides outside the gene matches: 10. The CDR3 sequence is 17 residues long. The chain's CDR3 is CASSSLAGGPSTDTQYF. The CDR3 nucleotides read TGTGCCAGCAGCTCATTAGCGGGGGGCCCCTCCACAGATACGCAGTATTTT.

The genes are TRBV19 and TRBJ1-6; D gene ambiguous. Germline V CDR1 and CDR2: LNHDA, SQIVND (reference sequence). The V and J ends lost 2 bases and 7 bases respectively, with 3 bases between them. The CDR3 has 12 residues. CDR3 sequence: CASSILNSPLHF. The CDR3 nucleotides are TGTGCCAGTAGTATACTAAATTCACCCCTCCACTTT.